The 15 T cell receptor beta chains below come from one sample, sequenced in a study of vaccination effects on CD4 cells after COVID-19. After more than 8 days in culture, the CD4+ T cells were isolated. Their cognate antigens are unknown. Profiling relied on immunoSEQ multiplex PCR, and the TCRdb table lists in-frame clones only, not all of them. The table has about 50,000 clones, over 65% seen once. Material: CD4+ T cells from PBMCs cultured without peptide, obtained before COVID-19 vaccination. These receptors all stem from a human donor who received a COVID-19 vaccine.

V and J are TRBV28 and TRBJ2-2; D is perhaps TRBD1 or TRBD2 (5 bases each). The CDR3 contains 17 residues. The germline V gene has CDR1 MDHEN and CDR2 SYDVKM. Between the trimmed V and J ends, which lost 1 base and 4 bases, there was a span of 16 bases. The CDR3 coding sequence is TGTGCCAGCAGTTTATACTTTGGACGGGGCATCACCGGGGAGCTGTTTTTT. Its protein is CASSLYFGRGITGELFF. Full variable domain (rest looked up from reference TRBV28 and TRBJ2-2): DVKVTQSSRYLVKRTGEKVFLECVQDMDHENMFWYRQDPGLGLRLIYFSYDVKMKEKGDIPEGYSVSREKKERFSLILESASTNQTSMYLCASSLYFGRGITGELFFGEGSRLTVL.

In DNA form, the CDR3 reads TGTGCCAGCAGTGGCAGGGCTAACCCGAACAATGAGCAGTTCTTC. It yields the protein CASSGRANPNNEQFF. The chain uses TRBV2 and TRBJ2-1, with TRBD1 as a possible D gene (5 bases). In germline, CDR1 is SNHLY, CDR2 FYNNEI. The length of the CDR3 is 15 residues. Trimming removed 4 bases at V and 5 bases at J, with 15 bases between.

This rearrangement joins TRBV15 to TRBJ2-1, with D possibly being TRBD2 (6 bases). CDR3 length equals 16 residues. With 1 base removed from V and 4 bases from J, the gap between germline ends came to 14 bases. The germline V gene encodes CDR1 LNHNV and CDR2 YYDKDF (reference sequence). CDR3 DNA: TGTGCCACCAGCAGAGGTCGCAGCGCGGGGTACAATGAGCAGTTCTTC. Translating it yields CATSRGRSAGYNEQFF.

V usage is TRBV5-1 and J usage is TRBJ2-2, with D possibly being TRBD2 (6 bases). The CDR3 is made up of 16 amino acids. Trimming took 0 bases from V and 7 from J, leaving 16 bases between them. The V gene's germline CDR1 is SGHRS and CDR2 YFSETQ. CDR3 sequence (DNA): TGCGCCAGCAGCTTGGTTCCCGGGGGTCGGGTCGGGGAGCTGTTTTTT. It specifies CASSLVPGGRVGELFF.

There are a few counts of this clone. V gene TRBV3-1 (or the pseudogene TRBV3-2) combines with J gene TRBJ1-2; D unresolved. Trimming took 4 bases from V and 4 from J, leaving 16 bases between them. This CDR3 has 15 residues. In germline, CDR1 is LGHDT, CDR2 YNNKEL (reference sequence). The CDR3 DNA follows: TGTGCCAGCAGCCGGTCGGAGCAACGTTCCTATGGCTACACCTTC. It yields the protein CASSRSEQRSYGYTF.

The V and J genes are TRBV5-8 and TRBJ1-6; the D is unclear. With 2 bases removed from V and 7 bases from J, the gap between germline ends came to 10 bases. The CDR3 is 14 residues long. Germline CDR1 SGHTS, CDR2 YDEGEE. CDR3 in amino acids: CASSFQVGNSPLHF. The CDR3 nucleotides are TGTGCCAGCAGCTTCCAGGTGGGAAATTCACCCCTCCACTTT. Full variable domain (missing parts from reference TRBV5-8 and TRBJ1-6): EAGVTQSPTHLIKTRGQQATLRCSPISGHTSVYWYQQALGLGLQFLLWYDEGEERNRGNFPPRFSGRQFPNYSSELNVNALELEDSALYLCASSFQVGNSPLHFGNGTRLTVT.

The V call is TRBV2, the J call TRBJ1-2; 7 positions agree with TRBD1. The CDR3 loop spans 18 amino acids. Germline V CDR1 and CDR2: SNHLY, FYNNEI. With 2 bases clipped from V and 4 bases from J, the junction kept 16 bases outside the gene matches. CDR3: CASSERGRGAPSGYGYTF. In nucleotides, the CDR3 is TGTGCCAGCAGTGAAAGGGGCAGGGGGGCTCCTTCAGGCTATGGCTACACCTTC. The entire variable domain, with the rest obtained from reference TRBV2 and TRBJ1-2, is as follows: EPEVTQTPSHQVTQMGQEVILRCVPISNHLYFYWYRQILGQKVEFLVSFYNNEISEKSEIFDDQFSVERPDGSNFTLKIRSTKLEDSAMYFCASSERGRGAPSGYGYTFGSGTRLTVV.

A few counts support this clone. The chain has TRBV4-1 and TRBJ2-3; D not certain. CDR3 length: 16 amino acids. Germline V gives CDR1 MGHRA, CDR2 YSYEKL. V gave up 0 bases and J gave up 1 base, with 11 bases separating them. Here the CDR3 reads CASSQEWRTGTDTQYF. In DNA form, the CDR3 reads TGCGCCAGCAGCCAAGAGTGGCGGACGGGCACAGATACGCAGTATTTT.

This clone has only one observation. The rearrangement uses TRBV19 and TRBJ2-3; D remains unclear. V was shortened by 6 bases and J by 0 bases, with 13 bases between the two germline ends. Germline CDR1 reads LNHDA; CDR2 reads SQIVND (reference sequence). This CDR3 has 15 residues. CDR3 bases: TGTGCCAGTAGGCCATGGACGGCTAGCACAGATACGCAGTATTTT. It translates to CASRPWTASTDTQYF.

V gene TRBV6-5 combines with J gene TRBJ1-2; TRBD1 agrees at 8 bases. CDR1 is MNHEY, CDR2 SVGAGI, per germline. The CDR3 is 13 amino acids. The V gene end was trimmed by 5 bases and the J gene end by 8 bases; junction bases not matched to a gene: 7. The CDR3 loop reads CASSTGTGNGYTF. The CDR3 region has the DNA TGTGCCAGCAGTACAGGGACAGGAAACGGCTACACCTTC.

V and J are TRBV19 and TRBJ2-7, with D possibly matching TRBD2 (7 bases). There are 13 residues in the CDR3. Trimming cost V 8 bases and J 6 bases, with 17 bases left between them. The V gene's germline CDR1 is LNHDA and CDR2 SQIVND (reference sequence). Here the CDR3 reads CASSDSGGLEQYV. CDR3 nucleotide sequence: TGTGCCAGTTCCGACTCCGGGGGGCTCGAGCAGTACGTC.

This chain links TRBV24-1 with TRBJ2-5, with D possibly matching TRBD2 (5 bases). Deletions cut 5 bases from V and 5 bases from J, with 8 bases between. Germline V gene lookup returns CDR1 KGHDR and CDR2 SFDVKD. CDR3 size: 12 residues. In nucleotides, the CDR3 is TGTGCCACCAGTGCCCCGGGGGAGACCCAGTACTTC. Encoded protein: CATSAPGETQYF.

The rearrangement uses TRBV19 and TRBJ1-3; unclear D gene. The V gene lost 7 bases and the J gene lost 0 bases, with 7 bases spanning the gap. Germline-derived CDR1 and CDR2 are LNHDA and SQIVND (reference sequence). The CDR3 extends over 13 amino acids. The CDR3, as DNA: TGTGCCAGTACTGGGTTCTCTGGAAACACCATATATTTT. Its translation: CASTGFSGNTIYF.

The V gene is TRBV12-3 or TRBV12-4, the J gene TRBJ2-1; a weak D match, TRBD1 (6 bases). The V gene lost 10 bases and the J gene lost 6 bases, with 16 bases spanning the gap. The CDR3 consists of 13 residues. The CDR3 region has the DNA TGTGCCACCTCTAGGGGGATAGGCAATGAGCAGTTCTTC. Protein product: CATSRGIGNEQFF.

The chain employs TRBV18 and TRBJ1-5, with 10 positions matching TRBD1. Germline CDR1 KGHSH, CDR2 LQKENI. The junction had 12 bases not matched to a gene; V was cut back by 6 bases and J by 4 bases. The CDR3 has 17 residues. This CDR3 reads CASSPGQGLALNQPQHF. The CDR3 nucleotides read TGTGCCAGCTCTCCGGGACAGGGGTTAGCCCTTAATCAGCCCCAGCATTTT.